This passage covers 21 T cell receptor beta chains from one sample sequenced in a study of blood T cell repertoires in COVID-19. Clones were sequenced by immunoSEQ multiplex PCR, and TCRdb holds only the in-frame ones, with some missing. This table holds some 210,000 clones, approximately 80% found once. Sequenced input: PBMCs or T cells enriched from blood (not recorded which). Receptors were obtained from a man under 40 with acute COVID-19.

DNA for the CDR3: TGTGCCAGTAGTACCGACAGGGAAAAACTGTTTTTT. Protein product: CASSTDREKLFF. The chain links TRBV19 to TRBJ1-4; D may be TRBD1 (6 bases). V was trimmed by 4 bases and J by 8 bases, leaving 8 bases between them. The length of the CDR3 is 12 residues. In germline, CDR1 is LNHDA, CDR2 SQIVND (reference sequence). Looking up the rest from reference TRBV19 and TRBJ1-4 gives the full variable domain: DGGITQSPKYLFRKEGQNVTLSCEQNLNHDAMYWYRQDPGQGLRLIYYSQIVNDFQKGDIAEGYSVSREKKESFPLTVTSAQKNPTAFYLCASSTDREKLFFGSGTQLSVL.

The genes are TRBV28 and TRBJ1-2; tentatively, D is TRBD1 (5 bases). The germline gives CDR1 MDHEN, CDR2 SYDVKM. The V end lost 5 bases, the J end lost 4 bases, and 11 bases lay between the germline ends. The CDR3 extends over 13 amino acids. The DNA for the CDR3 is TGTGCCAGCAGTCCCTCGACAGCCTATGGCTACACCTTC. Protein sequence: CASSPSTAYGYTF.

J is TRBJ2-6 and V is TRBV11-2; a weak D match, TRBD1 (7 bases). The V gene lost 2 bases and the J gene lost 3 bases, with 8 bases spanning the gap. Germline lookup yields CDR1 SGHAT and CDR2 FQNNGV. CDR3 size: 15 residues. The CDR3 here is CASSLQGGGANVLTF. The DNA of the CDR3 is TGTGCCAGCAGCTTACAGGGGGGTGGGGCCAACGTCCTGACTTTC.

The DNA of the CDR3 is TGTGCCAGCTCACCAAGGGCGGGTGGCACTGAAGCTTTCTTT. This gives the protein CASSPRAGGTEAFF. This chain connects TRBV18 to TRBJ1-1; the D is unclear. V was pared by 2 bases and J by 4 bases, with 11 bases between. CDR1 is KGHSH and CDR2 is LQKENI in the germline V gene. This CDR3 contains 14 residues.

This chain links TRBV14 with TRBJ2-5, with 7 bases fitting TRBD1. In germline, CDR1 is SGHDN, CDR2 FVKESK. V was clipped by 3 bases and J by 1 base; unmatched bases: 5. The CDR3 runs to 15 residues. The CDR3 DNA reads as TGTGCCAGCAGCCAGAACAGGGGCCCCCAAGAGACCCAGTACTTC. Encoded protein: CASSQNRGPQETQYF.

V and J are TRBV18 and TRBJ1-4; possibly TRBD1 for D (6 bases). Germline V lookup: CDR1 KGHSH, CDR2 LQKENI. The V end was cut by 1 base, the J end by 5 bases, with 14 bases between. The CDR3 covers 16 residues. CDR3 amino acids: CASSPLAGAGNEKLFF. The CDR3 bases are TGTGCCAGCTCACCACTTGCGGGGGCAGGGAATGAAAAACTGTTTTTT.

This rearrangement joins TRBV5-1 to TRBJ2-5; 12 bases fit TRBD2. From germline, CDR1 is SGHRS and CDR2 YFSETQ. The CDR3 totals 17 residues. V lost 0 bases, J lost 2 bases, and 5 bases stayed unmatched. CDR3 sequence reads: CASSLAGLAGPQETQYF. CDR3 bases: TGCGCCAGCAGCTTGGCCGGACTAGCGGGGCCTCAAGAGACCCAGTACTTC.

This chain joins TRBV12-3 or TRBV12-4 and TRBJ1-1; a weak D match, TRBD1 (6 bases). The CDR3 contains 13 residues. V dropped 7 bases and J dropped 5 bases, with 14 bases sitting between them. The CDR3 protein is CASTTGFRTEAFF. CDR3 nucleotides: TGTGCCAGCACTACAGGGTTCAGGACTGAAGCTTTCTTT.

This chain links TRBV19 with TRBJ2-7; tentative D call: TRBD2 (6 bases). From germline, CDR1 is LNHDA and CDR2 SQIVND (reference sequence). V was pared by 5 bases and J by 3 bases, with 8 bases between. The CDR3 runs 12 residues. The CDR3 spells CASSRGNYEQYF. The CDR3, as DNA: TGTGCCAGTAGTCGGGGGAACTACGAGCAGTACTTC.

This chain joins TRBV5-4 and TRBJ2-2; possible D gene TRBD2, 5 bases. The CDR3 extends over 14 amino acids. The germline gives CDR1 SGHNT, CDR2 YYREEE (reference sequence). Trimming cost V 3 bases and J 4 bases, with 10 bases left between them. This CDR3 reads CASSYGLSTGELFF. The CDR3 DNA sequence: TGTGCCAGCAGCTATGGACTGAGCACCGGGGAGCTGTTTTTT.

This clone is medium-sized within its sample. The gene calls are TRBV10-1 and TRBJ2-2; possibly TRBD1 for D (5 bases). V dropped 3 bases and J dropped 4 bases, with 9 bases sitting between them. CDR3 length equals 14 residues. Germline CDR1 reads WNHNN; CDR2 reads SYGVQD (reference sequence). CDR3 protein: CASSDQGSTGELFF. The DNA of the CDR3 is TGCGCCAGCAGTGACCAGGGAAGCACCGGGGAGCTGTTTTTT.

The rearrangement uses TRBV7-6 and TRBJ1-3; 8 bases agree with TRBD1. CDR1 is SGHVS and CDR2 is FNYEAQ in the germline V gene. The ends lost 0 bases at V and 4 bases at J; junction bases unmatched: 8. This CDR3 has 17 residues. This CDR3 reads CASSLAGRGRPGNTIYF. In DNA, the CDR3 is TGTGCCAGCAGCTTAGCTGGCAGGGGGCGCCCGGGAAACACCATATATTTT.

Here the CDR3 reads CASSLEGRAGELFF. CDR3 DNA: TGTGCCAGCAGCTTAGAGGGCAGGGCCGGGGAGCTGTTTTTT. The rearrangement links TRBV11-2 to TRBJ2-2, with TRBD1 as a possible D gene (5 bases). With 0 bases removed from V and 6 bases from J, the gap between germline ends came to 8 bases. CDR3 length: 14 amino acids. Germline V gene lookup returns CDR1 SGHAT and CDR2 FQNNGV.

The V gene is TRBV5-1, the J gene TRBJ1-2; 10 bases match TRBD1. Germline V lookup: CDR1 SGHRS, CDR2 YFSETQ. V shed 4 bases, J shed 8 bases, and the junction held 8 bases outside the gene matches. This CDR3 is built from 14 residues. The CDR3 loop reads CASSPSGTGVGYTF. The CDR3 coding sequence is TGCGCCAGCAGCCCATCCGGGACAGGGGTCGGCTACACCTTC.

V gene TRBV24-1 combines with J gene TRBJ1-1; D is perhaps TRBD1 (6 bases). V gave up 12 bases and J gave up 2 bases, with 15 bases separating them. The germline V gene has CDR1 KGHDR and CDR2 SFDVKD. The CDR3 is 13 residues long. CDR3 amino acids: CAPPDRLNTEAFF. The CDR3 DNA follows: TGTGCCCCACCGGACAGACTAAACACTGAAGCTTTCTTT.

Notes on this clone: The same CDR3 is also encoded by other DNA sequences in this sample. The rearrangement joins TRBV6-5 to TRBJ1-5, with a weak D call TRBD1 (5 bases). The V gene lost 6 bases and the J gene lost 0 bases, with 12 bases spanning the gap. The germline V gene encodes CDR1 MNHEY and CDR2 SVGAGI. The CDR3 has 15 residues. The CDR3 here is CASSPRVVSNQPQHF. CDR3 coding DNA: TGTGCCAGCAGCCCCAGGGTGGTTAGCAATCAGCCCCAGCATTTT.

This clone has a single count. This chain joins TRBV7-9 and TRBJ2-3; D possibly corresponds to TRBD1 (6 bases). Germline assignment: CDR1 SEHNR and CDR2 FQNEAQ (reference sequence). The CDR3 loop spans 14 amino acids. V lost 5 bases and J lost 0, with 9 bases in between. CDR3: CASSRTVSTDTQYF. For the CDR3, the DNA is TGTGCCAGCAGCCGGACAGTTAGCACAGATACGCAGTATTTT.

This clone was counted once. V gene TRBV19 combines with J gene TRBJ2-7; perhaps TRBD2 as D (6 bases). CDR3 length: 14 amino acids. CDR1 and CDR2 (germline): LNHDA, SQIVND (reference sequence). V was cut by 3 bases and J by 3 bases, with 12 bases left in between. CDR3 DNA: TGTGCCAGTAGTATTAGTGGGGGGAACTACGAGCAGTACTTC. Its translation: CASSISGGNYEQYF.

The chain recombines TRBV4-1 with TRBJ1-2; possibly TRBD1 for D (6 bases). This CDR3 has 15 amino acids. Germline V gene sequence: CDR1 MGHRA, CDR2 YSYEKL. V shed 0 bases and J shed 2 bases, with 10 bases lying between them. The CDR3: CASSQEQGGNYGYTF. CDR3 DNA sequence: TGCGCCAGCAGCCAAGAACAGGGTGGCAACTATGGCTACACCTTC.

The chain couples TRBV18 to TRBJ1-2; D gene uncertain. Germline assignment: CDR1 KGHSH and CDR2 LQKENI. The CDR3 is 13 residues long. The V and J ends lost 6 bases and 6 bases respectively, with 14 bases between them. This CDR3 is CASSQAQENGYTF. The CDR3 coding sequence is TGTGCCAGCTCCCAAGCCCAAGAAAATGGCTACACCTTC.

The chain carries TRBV3-1 (or the pseudogene TRBV3-2) and TRBJ2-1, with TRBD2 identical over 13 bases. CDR1 is LGHDT, CDR2 YNNKEL, per germline (reference sequence). The junction had 6 bases not matched to a gene; V was cut back by 4 bases and J by 6 bases. CDR3 length: 16 residues. CDR3 protein: CASSPLAGGAGNEQFF. The CDR3 coding sequence is TGTGCCAGCAGCCCACTAGCGGGGGGGGCCGGCAATGAGCAGTTCTTC.